Sequencing of this TCR beta chain was carried out in a study of OX40 agonist ivuxolimab in advanced cancers. Any history of autoimmune disease or systemic immunosuppression disqualified patients. Profiled with immunoSEQ multiplex PCR; TCRdb holds only in-frame clones, not every one. The repertoire consists of about 84,000 clones, with 80% to 90% occurring once and the leading ten covering less than 0.2%. The CDR3 is made up of 14 amino acids. Germline CDR1 is LGHNA and CDR2 is YNFKEQ. Trimming took 0 bases from V and 3 from J, leaving 8 bases between them. This TCR was recovered from an adult with an advanced solid tumor such as melanoma, head and neck, liver or kidney cancer. Sequenced here: CD4+ or CD8+ T cells sorted from blood, sampled in a trial of the OX40 agonist ivuxolimab. This chain joins TRBV4-2 and TRBJ1-2, with D unresolved. This CDR3 is CASSQDPLDYGYTF. The CDR3, as DNA: TGTGCCAGCAGCCAAGATCCACTGGACTATGGCTACACCTTC.